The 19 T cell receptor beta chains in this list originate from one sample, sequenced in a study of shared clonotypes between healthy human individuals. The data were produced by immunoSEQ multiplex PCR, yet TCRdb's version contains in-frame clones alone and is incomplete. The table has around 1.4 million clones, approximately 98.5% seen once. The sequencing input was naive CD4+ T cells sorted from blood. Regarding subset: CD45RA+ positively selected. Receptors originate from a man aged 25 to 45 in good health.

CDR3 amino acids: CASSSDRGHEQFF. For the CDR3, the DNA is TGTGCCAGCAGCTCCGACAGGGGTCATGAGCAGTTCTTC. V gene TRBV5-4 combines with J gene TRBJ2-1, with 8 bases lining up with TRBD1. From germline, CDR1 is SGHNT and CDR2 YYREEE (reference sequence). After removal of 3 bases from V and 8 bases from J, the junction contained 4 bases not matched to a gene. This CDR3 contains 13 residues.

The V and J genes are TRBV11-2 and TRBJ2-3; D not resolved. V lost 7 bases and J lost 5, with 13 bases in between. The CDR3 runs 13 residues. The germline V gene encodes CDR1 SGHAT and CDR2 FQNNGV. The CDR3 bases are TGTGCCAGCACCATACCGGGTGGAGATACGCAGTATTTT. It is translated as CASTIPGGDTQYF.

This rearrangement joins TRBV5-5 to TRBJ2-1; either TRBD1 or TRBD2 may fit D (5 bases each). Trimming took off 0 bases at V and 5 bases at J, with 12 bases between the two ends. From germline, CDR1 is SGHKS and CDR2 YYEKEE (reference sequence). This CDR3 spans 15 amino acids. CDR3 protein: CASSLGGSGHNEQFF. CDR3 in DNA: TGTGCCAGCAGCTTGGGAGGGTCGGGGCACAATGAGCAGTTCTTC. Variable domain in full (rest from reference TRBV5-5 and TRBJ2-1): DAGVTQSPTHLIKTRGQQVTLRCSPISGHKSVSWYQQVLGQGPQFIFQYYEKEERGRGNFPDRFSARQFPNYSSELNVNALLLGDSALYLCASSLGGSGHNEQFFGPGTRLTVL.

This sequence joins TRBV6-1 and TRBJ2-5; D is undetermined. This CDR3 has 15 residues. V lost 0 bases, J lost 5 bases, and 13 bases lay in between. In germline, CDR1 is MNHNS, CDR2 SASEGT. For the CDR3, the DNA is TGTGCCAGCAGTGAAGCCCACCGGCTGCGGGAGACCCAGTACTTC. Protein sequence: CASSEAHRLRETQYF.

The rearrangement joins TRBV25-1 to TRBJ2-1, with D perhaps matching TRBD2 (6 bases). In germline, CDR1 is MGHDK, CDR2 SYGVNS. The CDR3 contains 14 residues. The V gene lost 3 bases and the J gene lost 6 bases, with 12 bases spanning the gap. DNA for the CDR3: TGTGCCAGCAGTGAGACTAGAGCGGGCAATGAGCAGTTCTTC. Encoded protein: CASSETRAGNEQFF.

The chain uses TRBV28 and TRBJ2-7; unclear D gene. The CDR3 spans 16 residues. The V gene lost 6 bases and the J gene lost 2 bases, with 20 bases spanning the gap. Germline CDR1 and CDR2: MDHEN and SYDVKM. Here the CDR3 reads CASSETVPPDAYEQYF. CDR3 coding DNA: TGTGCCAGCAGCGAAACCGTGCCGCCGGACGCCTACGAGCAGTACTTC.

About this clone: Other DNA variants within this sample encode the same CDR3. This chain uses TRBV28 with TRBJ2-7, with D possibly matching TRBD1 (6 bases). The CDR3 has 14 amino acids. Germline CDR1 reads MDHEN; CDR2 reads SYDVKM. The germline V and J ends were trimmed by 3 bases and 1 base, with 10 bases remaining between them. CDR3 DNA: TGTGCCAGCAGTTTGACAGGACCTTCCTACGAGCAGTACTTC. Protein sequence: CASSLTGPSYEQYF.

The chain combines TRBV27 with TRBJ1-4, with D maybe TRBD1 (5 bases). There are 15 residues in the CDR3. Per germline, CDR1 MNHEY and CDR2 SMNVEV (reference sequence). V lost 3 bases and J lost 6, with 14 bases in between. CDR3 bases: TGTGCCAGCAGTTTTACCGGGGACGTGTATGAAAAACTGTTTTTT. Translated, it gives CASSFTGDVYEKLFF.

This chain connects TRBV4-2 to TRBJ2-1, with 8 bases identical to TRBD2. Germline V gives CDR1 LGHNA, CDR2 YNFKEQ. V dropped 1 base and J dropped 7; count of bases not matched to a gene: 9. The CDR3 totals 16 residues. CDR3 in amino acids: CASSQGPGLVRNEQFF. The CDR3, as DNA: TGTGCCAGCAGCCAAGGGCCGGGACTAGTGAGGAATGAGCAGTTCTTC.

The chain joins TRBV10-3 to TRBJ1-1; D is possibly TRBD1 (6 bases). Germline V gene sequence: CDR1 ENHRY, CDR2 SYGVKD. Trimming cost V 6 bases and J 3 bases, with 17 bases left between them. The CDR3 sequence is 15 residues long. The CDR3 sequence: CAISASRGLDTEAFF. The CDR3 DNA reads TGTGCCATCAGCGCTAGTCGGGGGCTGGACACTGAAGCTTTCTTT.

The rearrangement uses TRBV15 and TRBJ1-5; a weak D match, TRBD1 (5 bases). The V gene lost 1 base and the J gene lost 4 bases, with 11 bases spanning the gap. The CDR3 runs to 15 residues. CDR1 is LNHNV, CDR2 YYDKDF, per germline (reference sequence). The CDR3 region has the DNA TGTGCCACCAGCAGAGCCCCGGGACTAAATCAGCCCCAGCATTTT. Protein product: CATSRAPGLNQPQHF.

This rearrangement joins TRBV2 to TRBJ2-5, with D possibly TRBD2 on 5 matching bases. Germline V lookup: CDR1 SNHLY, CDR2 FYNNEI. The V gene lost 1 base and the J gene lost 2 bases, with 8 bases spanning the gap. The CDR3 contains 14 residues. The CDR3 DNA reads TGTGCCAGCAGTGAAGTTGGACTTCAAGAGACCCAGTACTTC. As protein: CASSEVGLQETQYF.

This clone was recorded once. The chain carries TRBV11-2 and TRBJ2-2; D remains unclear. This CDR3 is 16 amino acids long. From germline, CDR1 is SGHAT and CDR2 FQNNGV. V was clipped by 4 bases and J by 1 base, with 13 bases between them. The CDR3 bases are TGTGCCAGCAGCTCTCTGCCTGGTCGGAACACCGGGGAGCTGTTTTTT. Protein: CASSSLPGRNTGELFF. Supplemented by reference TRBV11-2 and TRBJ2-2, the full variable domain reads EAGVAQSPRYKIIEKRQSVAFWCNPISGHATLYWYQQILGQGPKLLIQFQNNGVVDDSQLPKDRFSAERLKGVDSTLKIQPAKLEDSAVYLCASSSLPGRNTGELFFGEGSRLTVL.

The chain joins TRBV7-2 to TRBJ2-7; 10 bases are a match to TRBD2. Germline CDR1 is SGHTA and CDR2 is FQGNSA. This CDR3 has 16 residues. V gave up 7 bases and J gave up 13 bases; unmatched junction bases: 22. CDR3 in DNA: TGTGCCAGCACCCTGTTTCGGCTAGCGGGAGTAGGGGAGCTCTACTTC. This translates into CASTLFRLAGVGELYF.

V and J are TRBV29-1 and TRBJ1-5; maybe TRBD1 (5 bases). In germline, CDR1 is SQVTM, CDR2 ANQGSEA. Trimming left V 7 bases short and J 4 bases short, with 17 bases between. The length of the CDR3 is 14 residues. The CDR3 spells CSAISDTTNQPQHF. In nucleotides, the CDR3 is TGCAGCGCCATATCGGACACGACTAATCAGCCCCAGCATTTT.

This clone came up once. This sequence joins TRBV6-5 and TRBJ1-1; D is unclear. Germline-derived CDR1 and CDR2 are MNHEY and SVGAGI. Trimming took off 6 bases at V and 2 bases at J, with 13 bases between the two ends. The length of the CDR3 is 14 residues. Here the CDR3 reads CASSLRLSNTEAFF. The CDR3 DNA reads TGTGCCAGCAGCCTCAGACTCAGCAACACTGAAGCTTTCTTT.

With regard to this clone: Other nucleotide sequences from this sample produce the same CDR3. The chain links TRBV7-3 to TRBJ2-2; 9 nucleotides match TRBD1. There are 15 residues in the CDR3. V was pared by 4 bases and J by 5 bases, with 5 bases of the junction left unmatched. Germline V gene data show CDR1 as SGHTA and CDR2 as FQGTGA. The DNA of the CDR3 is TGTGCCAGCAGCTCCGGGACAGGGTATACCGGGGAGCTGTTTTTT. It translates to CASSSGTGYTGELFF.

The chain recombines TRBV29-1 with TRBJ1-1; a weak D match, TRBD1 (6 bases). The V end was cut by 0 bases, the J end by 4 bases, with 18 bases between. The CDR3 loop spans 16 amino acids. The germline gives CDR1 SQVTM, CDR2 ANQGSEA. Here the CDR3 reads CSVEDLRGGAVTEAFF. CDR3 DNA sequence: TGCAGCGTTGAAGATCTGCGAGGGGGAGCGGTCACTGAAGCTTTCTTT.

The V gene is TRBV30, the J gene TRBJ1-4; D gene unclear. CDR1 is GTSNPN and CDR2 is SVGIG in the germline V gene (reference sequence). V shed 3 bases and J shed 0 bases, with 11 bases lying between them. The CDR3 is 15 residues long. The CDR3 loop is CAWRDSGSTNEKLFF. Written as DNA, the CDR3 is TGTGCCTGGAGAGACTCCGGGTCAACTAATGAAAAACTGTTTTTT.